This T cell receptor beta chain derives from a study of cytomegalovirus exposure and HLA in healthy donors. About the research overall: Membership in the Caucasian-associated ancestry cluster was found for 75% to 90% of fewer than 450 genotyped donors. Study-wide findings and caveats: A few chains tied to CMV proved CMV antigen-specific in vitro.

Between the trimmed V and J ends, which lost 5 bases and 1 base, there was a span of 8 bases. CDR1 and CDR2 (germline): MNHNS, SASEGT. The CDR3 totals 13 residues. Notes on this clone: No antigen is known for it.

The study ran its PCR with 60 Vbeta and 13 Jbeta primers. As originally analysed: In a later analysis, some 11 million of tens of millions of unique beta chains occurred in at least two donors. Profiling relied on immunoSEQ multiplex PCR, and the TCRdb table lists in-frame clones only, not all of them. The D gene and trimming were derived from the DNA, and the V and J assignments and clone size from that table. The table lists 75,000 to 90,000 clones, more than 60% of them singletons. Sequenced sample: PBMCs. The source of this sequence is a male donor in good health and CMV-seropositive. V usage is TRBV6-1 and J usage is TRBJ2-5, with D maybe TRBD2 (5 bases). In nucleotides, the CDR3 is TGTGCCAGCAGTTTGAGCGGCCAAGAGACCCAGTACTTC. Amino acid sequence: CASSLSGQETQYF.